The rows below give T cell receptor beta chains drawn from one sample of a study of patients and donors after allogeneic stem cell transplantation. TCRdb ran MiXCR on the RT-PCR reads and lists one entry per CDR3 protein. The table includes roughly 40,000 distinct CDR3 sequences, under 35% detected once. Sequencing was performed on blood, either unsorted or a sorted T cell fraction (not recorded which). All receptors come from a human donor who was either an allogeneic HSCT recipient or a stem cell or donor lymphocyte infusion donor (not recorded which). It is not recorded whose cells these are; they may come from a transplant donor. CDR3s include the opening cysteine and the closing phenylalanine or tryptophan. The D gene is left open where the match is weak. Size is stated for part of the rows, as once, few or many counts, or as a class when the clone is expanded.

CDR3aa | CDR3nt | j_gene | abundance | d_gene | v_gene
CATSIPGQVSFGGNTIYF | TGTGCCACCAGCATACCGGGACAGGTTAGCTTCGGTGGAAACACCATATATTTT | TRBJ1-3 | few | TRBD1 | TRBV15
CAHLDRPYTNTEAFF | TGTGCCCACCTAGACAGGCCCTACACGAACACTGAAGCTTTCTTT | TRBJ1-1 | many | . | TRBV4-2
CASSGKGGYGYTF | TGCGCCAGCAGTGGCAAAGGGGGCTATGGCTACACCTTC | TRBJ1-2 | few | . | TRBV10-2
CASSRQTGEKLFF | TGCGCCAGCAGCCGGCAAACGGGAGAAAAACTGTTTTTT | TRBJ1-4 | . | . | TRBV4-3
CASSLQGPGNTEAFF | TGTGCCAGCAGCTTACAGGGTCCCGGGAACACTGAAGCTTTCTTT | TRBJ1-1 | . | . | TRBV7-9
CASSQLAGRFNEQFF | TGTGCCAGCAGCCAACTAGCGGGACGATTTAATGAGCAGTTCTTC | TRBJ2-1 | . | TRBD2 | TRBV14
CASSLRQLWNNSPLHF | TGTGCCAGCAGCTTGAGACAGCTTTGGAATAATTCACCCCTCCACTTT | TRBJ1-6 | . | . | TRBV7-2
CSASSPYSNQPQHF | TGCAGTGCTAGTAGTCCTTATAGCAATCAGCCCCAGCATTTT | TRBJ1-5 | . | . | TRBV20-1
CASIRGGGSGGTGELFF | TGTGCCAGCATCAGAGGAGGCGGGAGTGGTGGGACCGGGGAGCTGTTTTTT | TRBJ2-2 | . | TRBD2 | TRBV2
CASSTYLYSGNTIYF | TGTGCCAGCAGCACATACCTCTACTCTGGAAACACCATATATTTT | TRBJ1-3 | few | . | TRBV7-2
CSVELSNIQYF | TGCAGCGTTGAACTTTCGAACATTCAGTACTTC | TRBJ2-4 | few | . | TRBV29-1
CATSEADLNIQYF | TGCGCCACCTCGGAGGCGGATTTAAACATTCAGTACTTC | TRBJ2-4 | . | . | TRBV10-1
CASSFGREETQYF | TGCGCCAGCAGCTTTGGAAGGGAAGAGACCCAGTACTTC | TRBJ2-5 | . | . | TRBV5-1
CASSTTRTGGVNTEAFF | TGTGCCAGCAGCACAACCCGGACAGGCGGAGTGAACACTGAAGCTTTCTTT | TRBJ1-1 | many | TRBD1 | TRBV7-9
CASSPIFGGQPQHF | TGTGCCAGCAGTCCGATTTTTGGGGGTCAGCCCCAGCATTTT | TRBJ1-5 | . | . | TRBV12-3/TRBV12-4
CASSLGFEETQYF | TGTGCTAGCAGCTTAGGTTTTGAAGAGACCCAGTACTTC | TRBJ2-5 | few | . | TRBV7-7
CASSLLGPTETQYF | TGTGCCAGCAGCCTGCTAGGCCCCACAGAGACCCAGTACTTC | TRBJ2-5 | . | . | TRBV27
CASSGGTSGSYEQYF | TGCGCCAGCAGCGGCGGGACTAGCGGTTCCTACGAGCAGTACTTC | TRBJ2-7 | . | TRBD2 | TRBV5-1
CASSFSLASTGELFF | TGTGCCAGCAGCTTCTCACTAGCGTCCACCGGGGAGCTGTTTTTT | TRBJ2-2 | once | TRBD2 | TRBV7-6
CASSLPVRLAGGTDTQYF | TGTGCCAGCAGCTTACCCGTCAGACTAGCGGGAGGCACAGATACGCAGTATTTT | TRBJ2-3 | . | TRBD2 | TRBV11-2
CASSLDGQRGEQYF | TGTGCTAGCAGCTTGGACGGACAGAGAGGCGAGCAGTACTTC | TRBJ2-7 | . | . | TRBV7-7
CASSQDGMNTGELFF | TGTGCCAGCTCTCAGGACGGGATGAACACCGGGGAGCTGTTTTTT | TRBJ2-2 | . | . | TRBV7-2
CSVENRMNTEAFF | TGCAGCGTTGAAAACAGGATGAACACTGAAGCTTTCTTT | TRBJ1-1 | . | . | TRBV29-1
CASSLGSKYLPGRSYGYTF | TGTGCCAGCAGCTTAGGATCCAAATACCTTCCAGGGCGAAGCTATGGCTACACCTTC | TRBJ1-2 | few | . | TRBV11-3